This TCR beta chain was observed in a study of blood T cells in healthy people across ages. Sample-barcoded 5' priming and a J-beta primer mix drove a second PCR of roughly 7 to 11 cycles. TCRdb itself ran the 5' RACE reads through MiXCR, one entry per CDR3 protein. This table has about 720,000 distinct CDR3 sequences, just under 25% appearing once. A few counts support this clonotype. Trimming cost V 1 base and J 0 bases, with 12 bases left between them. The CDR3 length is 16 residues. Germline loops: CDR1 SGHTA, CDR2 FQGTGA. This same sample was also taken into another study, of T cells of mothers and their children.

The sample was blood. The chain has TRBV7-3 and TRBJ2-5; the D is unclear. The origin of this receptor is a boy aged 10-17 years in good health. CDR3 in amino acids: CASSLNPREYQETQYF. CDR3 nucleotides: TGTGCCAGCAGCTTAAACCCTAGAGAGTACCAAGAGACCCAGTACTTC.